This paragraph reports one T cell receptor beta chain. Its matching antigen is unknown. Trimming took off 5 bases at V and 2 bases at J, with 10 bases between the two ends. CDR3 length equals 13 residues. From germline, CDR1 is SEHNR and CDR2 FQNEAQ (reference sequence). This specimen comes from a study of cytotoxic CD8 clonotypes in ibrutinib-treated CLL. Whole-study findings and limits: A difference in sampling times existed between sustained-remission and progressing patients. Whereas clonality rose at ibrutinib response, it declined toward baseline at progression. Public clonotypes were seen rarely and were contracted or stable on treatment.

Investigators sought sequencing depths of between 1 in 200,000 and 1 in 1 million T cells. Sequencing used immunoSEQ multiplex PCR; TCRdb keeps in-frame clones, though not all of them. The sample gives some 310,000 clones, around four fifths of which show up once; about 6.7% is in the top ten. The chain combines TRBV7-9 with TRBJ2-7; a possible D gene is TRBD1 (5 bases). This receptor was obtained from a human donor with chronic lymphocytic leukemia. Sequenced material: PBMCs, taken before ibrutinib treatment. The CDR3 nucleotides are TGTGCCAGCAGCGTGGCAGGGCCCTACGAGCAGTACTTC. Its protein is CASSVAGPYEQYF.